One sample yielded the 31 T cell receptor beta chains listed below, sequenced in a study of PD-1 blockade in mismatch repair-deficient tumors (dated by TCRdb to the late 2010s). Library prep was done by the immunoSEQ multiplex PCR assay. TCRdb limited this immuneACCESS table to in-frame rearrangements with V and J called. A share of clones is missing; checked studies link under half to unresolved V genes, and the rest is unexplained. The sample table holds under 25,000 clones, of which about 80% were seen once. The ten largest clonotypes hold approximately 1.5% of the sample. Here the sequenced sample was PBMCs, taken 52 weeks after starting pembrolizumab. The receptors derive from an adult with mismatch repair-deficient cancer.

The DNA of the CDR3 is TGTGCCAGCAGAGCGTTGTTCTCTGGAAACACCATATATTTT. Amino acids: CASRALFSGNTIYF. The rearrangement joins TRBV6-5 to TRBJ1-3; no firm D call. Trimming cost V 6 bases and J 0 bases, with 9 bases left between them. The CDR3 contains 14 residues. The germline gives CDR1 MNHEY, CDR2 SVGAGI.

The chain employs TRBV6-5 and TRBJ2-3; 7 bases are a match to TRBD2. Germline V gene data show CDR1 as MNHEY and CDR2 as SVGAGI. CDR3 length: 15 amino acids. V shed 7 bases, J shed 2 bases, and the junction held 9 bases outside the gene matches. The CDR3 spells CASKISGTSTDTQYF. The CDR3 nucleotides read TGTGCCAGCAAGATAAGCGGGACCTCCACAGATACGCAGTATTTT.

This clone appeared a single time. The chain has TRBV18 and TRBJ2-5; 9 bases agree with TRBD1. Germline CDR1 is KGHSH and CDR2 is LQKENI. V lost 5 bases and J lost 4; bases outside the gene matches: 5. The CDR3 is 14 residues long. The CDR3 DNA reads TGTGCCAGCTCATCCCAGACAGGGGGAGAGACCCAGTACTTC. Its translation: CASSSQTGGETQYF. The whole variable domain, filled in from reference TRBV18 and TRBJ2-5, reads NAGVMQNPRHLVRRRGQEARLRCSPMKGHSHVYWYRQLPEEGLKFMVYLQKENIIDESGMPKERFSAEFPKEGPSILRIQQVVRGDSAAYFCASSSQTGGETQYFGPGTRLLVL.

The V and J genes are TRBV29-1 and TRBJ2-3, with D tentatively TRBD2 (6 bases). CDR3 length: 13 amino acids. Looked up from germline, CDR1 is SQVTM and CDR2 is ANQGSEA. The germline V and J ends were trimmed by 4 bases and 2 bases, with 10 bases remaining between them. This CDR3 reads CSVVGSVTDTQYF. The DNA of the CDR3 is TGCAGCGTTGTCGGGAGTGTCACAGATACGCAGTATTTT.

The chain's CDR3 is CASSPLGSRAGGDNNEQFF. In DNA form, the CDR3 reads TGTGCCAGCAGCCCCCTTGGATCGCGAGCGGGAGGCGACAACAATGAGCAGTTCTTC. The rearrangement joins TRBV13 to TRBJ2-1; TRBD2 aligns across 9 bases. The trim removed 5 bases at V and 5 bases at J, leaving 19 bases unmatched. The CDR3 sequence is 19 residues long. The germline CDR1 and CDR2 sequences are PRHDT and FYEKMQ (reference sequence).

The chain couples TRBV5-5 to TRBJ2-3; 9 nucleotides agree with TRBD2. V was clipped by 1 base and J by 1 base; unmatched bases: 1. The length of the CDR3 is 15 residues. Germline assignment: CDR1 SGHKS and CDR2 YYEKEE (reference sequence). CDR3 in amino acids: CASSLQRGGTDTQYF. CDR3 DNA: TGTGCCAGCAGCTTGCAGCGGGGGGGCACAGATACGCAGTATTTT.

CDR3 bases: TGTGCCAGCAGTATCAGAAGTTCCGAGACCCAGTACTTC. Its protein product is CASSIRSSETQYF. This sequence joins TRBV5-4 and TRBJ2-5; D uncertain. This CDR3 comprises 13 residues. Germline CDR1 SGHNT, CDR2 YYREEE (reference sequence). Trimming left V 5 bases short and J 5 bases short, with 13 bases between.

The rearrangement links TRBV29-1 to TRBJ1-1; D is undetermined. This CDR3 spans 13 amino acids. CDR1 and CDR2 (germline): SQVTM, ANQGSEA. Trimming stripped 3 bases from V and 5 bases from J, with 13 bases between. The CDR3 DNA reads as TGCAGCGTTGAGCGGGATACGAGGACTGAAGCTTTCTTT. Protein: CSVERDTRTEAFF.

The chain carries TRBV27 and TRBJ1-5; unclear D gene. There are 15 residues in the CDR3. From germline, CDR1 is MNHEY and CDR2 SMNVEV (reference sequence). V was cut by 3 bases and J by 3 bases, with 12 bases left in between. The CDR3 is CASSFQRGDNQPQHF. The CDR3 nucleotides are TGTGCCAGCAGTTTTCAACGGGGTGACAATCAGCCCCAGCATTTT.

The sample holds one count of this clone. The J gene is TRBJ1-2, the V gene TRBV28, with D maybe TRBD1 (5 bases). The CDR3 length is 15 residues. CDR1 is MDHEN, CDR2 SYDVKM, per germline. V was shortened by 7 bases and J by 3 bases, with 18 bases between the two germline ends. The CDR3 bases are TGTGCCAGCACCCAGCCCGCAGGACAACACTATGGCTACACCTTC. Its translation is CASTQPAGQHYGYTF.

This rearrangement joins TRBV5-6 to TRBJ2-3; D is unresolved. The V gene lost 0 bases and the J gene lost 0 bases, with 14 bases spanning the gap. The length of the CDR3 is 17 residues. Germline loops: CDR1 SGHDT, CDR2 YYEEEE. CDR3 amino acids: CASSLGGGRQSTDTQYF. CDR3 sequence (DNA): TGTGCCAGCAGCTTGGGCGGTGGTCGCCAGAGCACAGATACGCAGTATTTT.

This sequence joins TRBV6-5 and TRBJ1-3, with no clear D. The CDR3 length is 14 residues. The V and J ends lost 6 bases and 0 bases respectively, with 9 bases between them. Germline V gene sequence: CDR1 MNHEY, CDR2 SVGAGI. The CDR3 DNA is TGTGCCAGCAGCCGCTACAGCTCTGGAAACACCATATATTTT. Translated: CASSRYSSGNTIYF.

This chain connects TRBV6-1 to TRBJ1-2; D is ambiguous. This CDR3 comprises 14 residues. With 7 bases removed from V and 8 bases from J, the gap between germline ends came to 20 bases. The germline CDR1 and CDR2 sequences are MNHNS and SASEGT. This CDR3 reads CASILLQANGGYTF. In DNA form, the CDR3 reads TGTGCCAGCATTTTGTTGCAGGCAAATGGAGGCTACACCTTC.

The chain employs TRBV28 and TRBJ1-1; D unclear. The CDR3 extends over 17 amino acids. Trimming stripped 2 bases from V and 3 bases from J, with 19 bases between. The germline gives CDR1 MDHEN, CDR2 SYDVKM. The CDR3 sequence: CASSLRPREGYDTEAFF. CDR3 DNA: TGTGCCAGCAGTTTAAGGCCACGGGAGGGTTATGACACTGAAGCTTTCTTT.

The rearrangement links TRBV5-1 to TRBJ2-1, with 7 bases that match TRBD1. Germline trimming cut 4 bases from V and 6 bases from J; bases unmatched to any gene: 10. This CDR3 contains 15 residues. CDR1 and CDR2 from the germline V gene are SGHRS and YFSETQ. The CDR3 bases are TGCGCCAGCAGCGTAGCCGGGACAGTACCCAATGAGCAGTTCTTC. This encodes CASSVAGTVPNEQFF. Complete variable domain (other parts from reference TRBV5-1 and TRBJ2-1): KAGVTQTPRYLIKTRGQQVTLSCSPISGHRSVSWYQQTPGQGLQFLFEYFSETQRNKGNFPGRFSGRQFSNSRSEMNVSTLELGDSALYLCASSVAGTVPNEQFFGPGTRLTVL.

The V call is TRBV18, the J call TRBJ1-1, with TRBD1 identical over 8 bases. The CDR3 consists of 16 residues. The trim removed 4 bases at V and 0 bases at J, leaving 7 bases unmatched. Germline CDR1 KGHSH, CDR2 LQKENI. The CDR3 sequence is CASSLGTGQMNTEAFF. The CDR3, as DNA: TGTGCCAGCTCACTTGGGACAGGACAAATGAACACTGAAGCTTTCTTT.

The V gene is TRBV19, the J gene TRBJ2-7, with D possibly matching TRBD2 (5 bases). This CDR3 has 12 residues. Germline CDR1 and CDR2: LNHDA and SQIVND (reference sequence). V lost 7 bases and J 4 bases, leaving 11 bases between the germline ends. The chain's CDR3 is CASTGNGYEQYF. Here the CDR3 DNA reads TGTGCCAGTACCGGGAACGGTTACGAGCAGTACTTC.

V gene TRBV5-1 combines with J gene TRBJ2-7; 7 nucleotides agree with TRBD1. The length of the CDR3 is 13 residues. Per the germline V gene, CDR1 is SGHRS and CDR2 is YFSETQ. The J segment lost 3 bases and the V segment lost 4 bases, leaving 4 bases of the junction unmatched. CDR3 DNA sequence: TGCGCCAGCAGCGAAGGGACAGACTACGAGCAGTACTTC. Encoded protein: CASSEGTDYEQYF.

The V and J genes are TRBV5-1 and TRBJ2-2, with a tentative D call TRBD2 (5 bases). The V gene's germline CDR1 is SGHRS and CDR2 YFSETQ. The CDR3 consists of 15 residues. Trimming cost V 2 bases and J 0 bases, with 8 bases left between them. In nucleotides, the CDR3 is TGCGCCAGCAGCTTTGAAGCGGCGAACACCGGGGAGCTGTTTTTT. The encoded protein is CASSFEAANTGELFF.

This clone appeared once. This chain connects TRBV28 to TRBJ2-7; 7 bases align to TRBD1. Germline assignment: CDR1 MDHEN and CDR2 SYDVKM. There are 15 residues in the CDR3. V lost 4 bases to trimming and J lost 0 bases; unmatched junction nucleotides: 6. The CDR3 DNA is TGTGCCAGCAGTTGGGACAGACTGAGCTCCTACGAGCAGTACTTC. The encoded protein is CASSWDRLSSYEQYF.

CDR3 nucleotides: TGTGCCAGCAGCCCGAGACTACACAGATCAAACACTGAAGCTTTCTTT. It codes for CASSPRLHRSNTEAFF. The rearrangement uses TRBV28 and TRBJ1-1; D gene unclear. This CDR3 region has 16 residues. V shed 6 bases and J shed 2 bases, with 19 bases lying between them. Looked up from germline, CDR1 is MDHEN and CDR2 is SYDVKM. Based on the CDR3 plus reference TRBV28 and TRBJ1-1, the full variable domain is DVKVTQSSRYLVKRTGEKVFLECVQDMDHENMFWYRQDPGLGLRLIYFSYDVKMKEKGDIPEGYSVSREKKERFSLILESASTNQTSMYLCASSPRLHRSNTEAFFGQGTRLTVV.

This rearrangement joins TRBV9 to TRBJ1-2; 9 positions match TRBD1. The CDR3 has 16 residues. Germline-derived CDR1 and CDR2 are SGDLS and YYNGEE. V lost 3 bases and J lost 4; bases outside the gene matches: 10. The CDR3, as DNA: TGTGCCAGCAGCGCCGGGACAGGGAGGGTTAGCTATGGCTACACCTTC. Its translation is CASSAGTGRVSYGYTF.

The V and J genes are TRBV7-9 and TRBJ1-1, with 11 bases aligning to TRBD1. The V and J ends lost 7 bases and 4 bases, in that order; junction bases with no gene match: 8. Germline V lookup: CDR1 SEHNR, CDR2 FQNEAQ (reference sequence). The CDR3 runs 15 residues. The CDR3 loop reads CASTARTGGITEAFF. CDR3 nucleotides: TGTGCCAGCACCGCGAGGACAGGGGGCATCACTGAAGCTTTCTTT.

The chain recombines TRBV6-1 with TRBJ1-2; perhaps TRBD1 as D (6 bases). Trimming left V 1 base short and J 3 bases short, with 12 bases between. Looked up from germline, CDR1 is MNHNS and CDR2 is SASEGT. The CDR3 runs to 15 residues. This CDR3 reads CASSEETGLDYGYTF. The DNA of the CDR3 is TGTGCCAGCAGTGAAGAAACAGGGCTGGACTATGGCTACACCTTC.

The chain is built from TRBV27 and TRBJ2-1, with TRBD1 identical over 7 bases. The CDR3 is made up of 14 amino acids. With 8 bases clipped from V and 3 bases from J, the junction kept 7 bases outside the gene matches. Germline assignment: CDR1 MNHEY and CDR2 SMNVEV (reference sequence). CDR3 region: CASFNPGGYNEQFF. As DNA, the CDR3 is TGTGCCAGCTTTAACCCAGGGGGCTACAATGAGCAGTTCTTC.

The rearrangement links TRBV7-9 to TRBJ1-2; 7 bases line up with TRBD1. The germline V gene encodes CDR1 SEHNR and CDR2 FQNEAQ (reference sequence). The V gene end was trimmed by 0 bases and the J gene end by 0 bases; junction bases not matched to a gene: 10. The CDR3 runs 18 residues. The CDR3 sequence: CASSLALTGADTNYGYTF. Written as DNA, the CDR3 is TGTGCCAGCAGCTTAGCTTTAACAGGGGCGGATACTAACTATGGCTACACCTTC.

J is TRBJ2-7 and V is TRBV27; a possible D gene is TRBD2 (5 bases). Germline lookup yields CDR1 MNHEY and CDR2 SMNVEV (reference sequence). V lost 2 bases, J lost 4 bases, and 15 bases lay in between. This CDR3 has 15 amino acids. The CDR3 DNA reads as TGTGCCAGCAGTTTAAATAATCCAGCGGCTTACGAGCAGTACTTC. Protein: CASSLNNPAAYEQYF.

CDR3 nucleotides: TGTGCCAGCAGCCAATTTTACGCTGGGACAGGGAGGCGGAATGAGCAGTTCTTC. Translated: CASSQFYAGTGRRNEQFF. The chain combines TRBV16 with TRBJ2-1, with TRBD1 identical over 9 bases. With V trimmed by 1 base and J by 7 bases, 14 bases remained unmatched. This CDR3 comprises 18 residues. Germline values: CDR1 KGHSY, CDR2 FQNENV. Using reference TRBV16 and TRBJ2-1 for the parts outside the CDR3, the full variable domain is GEEVAQTPKHLVRGEGQKAKLYCAPIKGHSYVFWYQQVLKNEFKFLISFQNENVFDETGMPKERFSAKCLPNSPCSLEIQATKLEDSAVYFCASSQFYAGTGRRNEQFFGPGTRLTVL.

CDR3 sequence reads: CAWRGDINTGELFF. In nucleotides, the CDR3 is TGTGCCTGGAGGGGGGACATAAACACCGGGGAGCTGTTTTTT. The chain has TRBV30 and TRBJ2-2; D perhaps matches TRBD1 (6 bases). V gave up 3 bases and J gave up 2 bases, with 10 bases separating them. This CDR3 region has 14 residues. Germline-derived CDR1 and CDR2 are GTSNPN and SVGIG (reference sequence).

This chain uses TRBV7-2 with TRBJ2-6; D remains unclear. V lost 5 bases and J lost 0, with 14 bases in between. This CDR3 comprises 17 residues. From germline, CDR1 is SGHTA and CDR2 FQGNSA. The CDR3: CASSLGFPNSGANVLTF. The CDR3 coding sequence is TGTGCCAGCAGCCTCGGGTTCCCCAACTCTGGGGCCAACGTCCTGACTTTC.

The chain recombines TRBV28 with TRBJ1-2; D gene uncertain. CDR3 size: 17 residues. The germline V gene encodes CDR1 MDHEN and CDR2 SYDVKM. Trimming removed 6 bases from V and 2 bases from J, with 22 bases in between. CDR3 in DNA: TGTGCCAGCAGGTCCGATCTTACTCCGGGAACCAACTATGGCTACACCTTC. Its protein product is CASRSDLTPGTNYGYTF.